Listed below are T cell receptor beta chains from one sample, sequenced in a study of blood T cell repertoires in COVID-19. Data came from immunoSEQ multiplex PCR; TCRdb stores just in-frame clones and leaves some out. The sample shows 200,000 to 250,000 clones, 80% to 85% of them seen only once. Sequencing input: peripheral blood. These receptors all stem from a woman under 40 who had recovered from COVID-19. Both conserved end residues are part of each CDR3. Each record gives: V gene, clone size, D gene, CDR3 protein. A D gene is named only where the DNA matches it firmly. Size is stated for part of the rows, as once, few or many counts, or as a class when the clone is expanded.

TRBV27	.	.	CASSPARSSGANVLTF
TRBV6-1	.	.	CASSEPGAATEQYF
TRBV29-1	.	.	CSGSGTYGREKLFF
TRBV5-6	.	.	CASRRSGVREQYF
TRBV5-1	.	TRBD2	CASSWTSSGSSYEQYF
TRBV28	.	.	CASSLYGGSYEQYF
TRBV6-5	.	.	CASSSQESGSQYF
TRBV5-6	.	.	CASSFVSRTNTEAFF
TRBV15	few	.	CATSRDLLRPQHF
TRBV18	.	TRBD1	CASSGQGQEQPQHF
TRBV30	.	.	CAWSVGSLNEQFF
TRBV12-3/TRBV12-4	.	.	CASIQGSNQPQHF
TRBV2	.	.	CAAPGGGVPEAFF
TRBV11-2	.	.	CASSLAGGNSYEQYF